This T cell receptor beta chain was profiled in a study of blood T cells in healthy people across ages. Findings and limits, study-wide: In long-lived donors, naive CD4+ cell counts and diversity exceeded those of aged donors. Roughly linearly, TCR beta diversity per million T cells fell as age increased. Researchers deemed the diversity estimates from one million T cells underestimates.

With respect to this clonotype: What it binds is not known.

The authors ran a second PCR of roughly 7 to 11 cycles using a sample-barcoded 5' primer and a J-beta primer mix. TCRdb reanalysed the 5' RACE reads using MiXCR and keeps one entry per CDR3 protein. The table has 550,000 to 800,000 distinct CDR3 sequences, around 20% seen once. The sequencing sample was made of blood. This TCR was recovered from a man in his 70s in good health.

The CDR3 nucleotides read TGCAGCGTTGAAGCTCCGGGACTAGCGGGATTCATGACCCAGTACTTC. Its translation: CSVEAPGLAGFMTQYF. The chain carries TRBV29-1 and TRBJ2-5; 13 bases are a match to TRBD2. The trim removed 1 base at V and 7 bases at J, leaving 9 bases unmatched. This CDR3 comprises 16 residues. The germline V gene encodes CDR1 SQVTM and CDR2 ANQGSEA.